This T cell receptor (beta chain) stems from a study of OX40 agonist ivuxolimab in advanced cancers. Whole-study context: The dose of intravenous ivuxolimab that patients received every 2 weeks ranged from 0.01 to 10 mg/kg. A history of anti-PD-1, anti-PD-L1 or anti-CTLA-4 therapy was acceptable, and over 35% had some.

The J segment lost 4 bases and the V segment lost 6 bases, leaving 6 bases of the junction unmatched. Germline CDR1 reads MNHEY; CDR2 reads SMNVEV (reference sequence). The CDR3 is made up of 15 amino acids. Method: immunoSEQ multiplex PCR; TCRdb's copy keeps in-frame clones and lacks some. The sample carries under 85,000 clones, around 84% recorded once. The genes are TRBV27 and TRBJ2-3, with 11 bases matching TRBD1. This sample comprised CD4+ or CD8+ T cells sorted from blood, obtained in a trial of the OX40 agonist ivuxolimab. The receptor comes from an adult with an advanced solid tumor such as melanoma, head and neck, liver or kidney cancer. CDR3 sequence: CASSSRDRGSDTQYF. The CDR3 DNA is TGTGCCAGCAGCTCCCGGGACAGGGGGTCAGATACGCAGTATTTT.